This TCR beta chain was retrieved from a study of blood T cell repertoires in COVID-19. Whole-study context: PBMCs, B-cell-depleted T cells, or T cells provided the cDNA or gDNA that made up the material.

Clinical history as reported by participants underpinned cohort assignment. Each recovered donor of Cohort 3 presented with two negative PCRs, clearance, or symptom resolution. Clones were sequenced by immunoSEQ multiplex PCR, and TCRdb holds only the in-frame ones, with some missing. The sample records roughly 300,000 clones, about 93% being singletons. The receptor was derived from a woman in her 30s who had recovered from COVID-19. Sequenced material: PBMCs or T cells enriched from blood (not recorded which).

CDR3 DNA sequence: TGTGCCAGCAGTCTTGGGGGGGGCGCGAGCACTGAAGCTTTCTTT. The encoded protein is CASSLGGGASTEAFF. The chain recombines TRBV28 with TRBJ1-1; a possible D gene is TRBD1 (6 bases). Germline V gene data show CDR1 as MDHEN and CDR2 as SYDVKM. The CDR3 consists of 15 residues. The V end was cut by 5 bases, the J end by 4 bases, with 17 bases between.